The 31 T cell receptor beta chains presented below share a single source sample, sequenced in a study of T-cell reconstitution after alpha-beta-depleted transplantation in children (dated by TCRdb to the mid-2010s). The treatment or condition label corresponds to: allogeneic hematopoietic cell transplantation with graft depleted of TCRalphabeta T cells and CD19 B cells. The library was obtained by PCR. The sequencing machine was an Illumina HiSeq 2500. TCR libraries were prepared with molecular barcoding, using unique molecular identifiers to normalize TCRbeta repertoire quantification. TCRdb handled the public reads itself, with Q25 trimming in fastp and clone calling in MiXCR, and kept productive beta chains. Every distinct CDR3 protein forms one entry, paired with its most common genes and DNA. This sample lists approximately 400,000 distinct CDR3 sequences; 15% to 20% were detected once. Around 28% of the sample goes to the ten largest clones.

The input for sequencing was PBMCs, mostly from graft donor cells, taken 360 days after TCRalphabeta/CD19-depleted stem cell transplant. These receptors all stem from a boy younger than two who had a stem cell transplant for Wiskott-Aldrich syndrome, so the T cells may come from the graft donor.

This chain joins TRBV27 and TRBJ1-1; no reliable D call. V was shortened by 5 bases and J by 1 base, with 11 bases between the two germline ends. CDR3 length: 14 amino acids. In germline, CDR1 is MNHEY, CDR2 SMNVEV (reference sequence). CDR3 bases: TGTGCCAGCAGTCCTGGAGGGTCGAACACTGAAGCTTTCTTT. Translation: CASSPGGSNTEAFF.

The chain recombines TRBV5-6 with TRBJ2-1; 10 bases align to TRBD2. Per the germline V gene, CDR1 is SGHDT and CDR2 is YYEEEE. The CDR3 totals 15 residues. V shed 4 bases and J 3 bases; nucleotides not matched to a gene: 4. The CDR3 DNA reads as TGTGCCAGCAGCACCCTAGCGGGAGTCTACAATGAGCAGTTCTTC. This gives the protein CASSTLAGVYNEQFF.

The chain couples TRBV12-3 or TRBV12-4 to TRBJ2-5, with 9 bases identical to TRBD1. CDR3 size: 18 residues. Trimming at V came to 2 bases and at J to 2 bases, leaving 12 bases not matched to a gene. DNA of the CDR3: TGTGCCAGCAGTTTATTCCCCCGGCACAGGGGGCTTCAAGAGACCCAGTACTTC. Protein product: CASSLFPRHRGLQETQYF.

This clonotype was seen a handful of times. The V and J genes are TRBV5-1 and TRBJ1-1; TRBD1 matches at 11 bases. Germline V gives CDR1 SGHRS, CDR2 YFSETQ. The CDR3 runs 15 residues. V was pared by 4 bases and J by 4 bases, with 6 bases of the junction left unmatched. The CDR3 DNA reads TGCGCCAGCAGCCTCACCGGGACAGGGGGCACTGAAGCTTTCTTT. Amino acids: CASSLTGTGGTEAFF. Looking up the rest from reference TRBV5-1 and TRBJ1-1 gives the full variable domain: KAGVTQTPRYLIKTRGQQVTLSCSPISGHRSVSWYQQTPGQGLQFLFEYFSETQRNKGNFPGRFSGRQFSNSRSEMNVSTLELGDSALYLCASSLTGTGGTEAFFGQGTRLTVV.

This clonotype has a handful of counts. The chain couples TRBV10-3 to TRBJ2-7; D ambiguous. The V gene's germline CDR1 is ENHRY and CDR2 SYGVKD. The germline V and J ends were trimmed by 3 bases and 7 bases, with 16 bases remaining between them. The CDR3 consists of 14 residues. The CDR3 protein is CAISEMPGLGEQYF. The CDR3 region has the DNA TGTGCCATCAGTGAAATGCCAGGTCTAGGGGAGCAGTACTTC.

This clonotype came up many times. The chain joins TRBV3-1 to TRBJ1-1; D might be TRBD1 (5 bases). V was clipped by 0 bases and J by 4 bases, with 9 bases between them. The CDR3 extends over 14 amino acids. Germline V gene data show CDR1 as LGHDT and CDR2 as YNNKEL (reference sequence). The CDR3 protein is CASSQDGGITEAFF. DNA of the CDR3: TGTGCCAGCAGCCAAGACGGGGGTATCACTGAAGCTTTCTTT. The complete variable domain, with remaining parts taken from reference TRBV3-1 and TRBJ1-1, reads DTAVSQTPKYLVTQMGNDKSIKCEQNLGHDTMYWYKQDSKKFLKIMFSYNNKELIINETVPNRFSPKSPDKAHLNLHINSLELGDSAVYFCASSQDGGITEAFFGQGTRLTVV.

The genes are TRBV4-1 and TRBJ2-5; D gene unclear. This CDR3 spans 15 amino acids. Per germline, CDR1 MGHRA and CDR2 YSYEKL. Deletions cut 2 bases from V and 2 bases from J, with 12 bases between. CDR3 sequence: CASSQRQTRQETQYF. In nucleotides, the CDR3 is TGCGCCAGCAGCCAACGCCAAACTCGGCAAGAGACCCAGTACTTC.

The rearrangement uses TRBV6-2 or TRBV6-3 and TRBJ1-6, with TRBD1 as a possible D gene (5 bases). Germline V gives CDR1 MNHEY, CDR2 SVGEGT. The CDR3 is made up of 15 amino acids. The V end was cut by 5 bases, the J end by 6 bases, with 14 bases between. The CDR3 region is CASSLRDGFNSPLHF. CDR3 DNA: TGTGCCAGCAGTCTCCGGGACGGATTTAATTCACCCCTCCACTTT.

This clonotype was seen more than once but under ten times. J is TRBJ2-1 and V is TRBV10-3, with D maybe TRBD1 (5 bases). Germline V gene lookup returns CDR1 ENHRY and CDR2 SYGVKD. This CDR3 is built from 15 residues. V was cut by 3 bases and J by 4 bases, with 13 bases left in between. This CDR3 reads CAISERSRVYNEQFF. The CDR3 nucleotides read TGTGCCATCAGTGAAAGATCCAGGGTATACAATGAGCAGTTCTTC.

This clonotype was recorded a few times. This sequence joins TRBV4-1 and TRBJ2-7, with a weak D call TRBD2 (6 bases). V lost 1 base and J 4 bases, leaving 17 bases between the germline ends. Germline values: CDR1 MGHRA, CDR2 YSYEKL. This CDR3 is built from 16 residues. The CDR3 loop is CASSQVPGLRVYEQYF. CDR3 nucleotides: TGCGCCAGCAGCCAAGTCCCGGGACTGCGAGTTTACGAGCAGTACTTC.

This clonotype has more than one count but fewer than ten. The chain uses TRBV7-9 and TRBJ2-5, with D possibly matching TRBD2 (5 bases). Trimming removed 1 base from V and 9 bases from J, with 24 bases in between. The CDR3 is made up of 17 amino acids. CDR1 is SEHNR, CDR2 FQNEAQ, per germline (reference sequence). CDR3 loop: CASSLELLGGLLRAQYF. The CDR3 DNA sequence: TGTGCCAGCAGCTTAGAACTTTTAGGCGGCCTTTTGAGGGCCCAGTACTTC. The complete variable domain, with remaining parts taken from reference TRBV7-9 and TRBJ2-5, reads DTGVSQNPRHKITKRGQNVTFRCDPISEHNRLYWYRQTLGQGPEFLTYFQNEAQLEKSRLLSDRFSAERPKGSFSTLEIQRTEQGDSAMYLCASSLELLGGLLRAQYFGPGTRLLVL.

This chain connects TRBV6-2 or TRBV6-3 to TRBJ2-5, with 11 bases lining up with TRBD2. The CDR3 is 18 residues long. The germline gives CDR1 MNHEY, CDR2 SVGEGT. J lost 2 bases, V lost 6 bases, and 14 bases had no gene match. The CDR3 reads CASSQSGLAGGVQETQYF. The DNA of the CDR3 is TGTGCCAGCAGCCAAAGCGGGCTAGCGGGGGGCGTACAAGAGACCCAGTACTTC.

In its sample, this clonotype was seen many times. The rearrangement links TRBV4-1 to TRBJ1-6; D unresolved. V lost 2 bases and J lost 10, with 15 bases in between. The germline gives CDR1 MGHRA, CDR2 YSYEKL. This CDR3 has 15 amino acids. CDR3 sequence reads: CASSQRSAKRSPLHF. CDR3 coding DNA: TGCGCCAGCAGCCAACGTTCGGCCAAGCGGTCACCCCTCCACTTT.

CDR3 amino acids: CATSDKTSDTDTQYF. The DNA of the CDR3 is TGTGCCACCAGTGACAAGACTAGCGACACAGATACGCAGTATTTT. This sequence joins TRBV24-1 and TRBJ2-3; TRBD2 agrees at 8 bases. This CDR3 is built from 15 residues. The trim removed 4 bases at V and 2 bases at J, leaving 4 bases unmatched. Germline CDR1 and CDR2: KGHDR and SFDVKD.

The chain is built from TRBV12-3 or TRBV12-4 and TRBJ2-7; a weak D match, TRBD2 (5 bases). This CDR3 region has 13 residues. Trimming removed 3 bases at V and 4 bases at J, with 10 bases between. The CDR3 region has the DNA TGTGCCAGCAGTTTTATAGGCGGGTACGAGCAGTACTTC. It is translated as CASSFIGGYEQYF.

This chain links TRBV24-1 with TRBJ2-1; D ambiguous. Trimming left V 4 bases short and J 12 bases short, with 18 bases between. The germline V gene has CDR1 KGHDR and CDR2 SFDVKD. CDR3 length equals 14 residues. The CDR3 sequence: CATSDSAGLGGQFF. CDR3 DNA: TGTGCCACCAGTGACTCCGCTGGTCTAGGTGGGCAGTTCTTC.

The table lists this clonotype with a few counts. This chain uses TRBV4-1 with TRBJ2-1; 9 bases agree with TRBD1. The germline CDR1 and CDR2 sequences are MGHRA and YSYEKL. This CDR3 contains 16 residues. V was pared by 0 bases and J by 2 bases, with 2 bases of the junction left unmatched. The CDR3: CASSQDRDRAYNEQFF. Written as DNA, the CDR3 is TGCGCCAGCAGCCAAGACCGGGACAGGGCCTACAATGAGCAGTTCTTC.

The rearrangement uses TRBV6-5 and TRBJ2-7; D not resolved. The CDR3 sequence is 14 residues long. The V end lost 0 bases, the J end lost 3 bases, and 9 bases lay between the germline ends. CDR1 MNHEY and CDR2 SVGAGI come from the germline V gene. CDR3 protein: CASSYSPGVYEQYF. Written as DNA, the CDR3 is TGTGCCAGCAGTTACTCTCCTGGAGTCTACGAGCAGTACTTC.

J is TRBJ2-5 and V is TRBV6-5, with TRBD2 as a possible D gene (5 bases). This CDR3 is built from 15 residues. Germline V gives CDR1 MNHEY, CDR2 SVGAGI. V lost 0 bases and J lost 5, with 13 bases in between. The CDR3 loop reads CASSYSRAAVETQYF. The CDR3 DNA reads TGTGCCAGCAGTTACTCGAGGGCGGCTGTGGAGACCCAGTACTTC.

This clonotype was counted only a few times. The CDR3 here is CASSRIAGAIDTQYF. Written as DNA, the CDR3 is TGCGCCAGCAGTCGAATAGCGGGGGCGATAGATACGCAGTATTTT. The chain employs TRBV10-2 and TRBJ2-3; 9 bases match TRBD2. CDR3 length: 15 amino acids. V lost 5 bases and J lost 5; bases outside the gene matches: 8. From germline, CDR1 is WSHSY and CDR2 SAAADI.

This clonotype was recorded a few times. This chain connects TRBV7-2 to TRBJ2-1; D may be TRBD1 or TRBD2 (6 bases each). Per the germline V gene, CDR1 is SGHTA and CDR2 is FQGNSA. With 6 bases removed from V and 10 bases from J, the gap between germline ends came to 16 bases. CDR3 size: 13 residues. The CDR3 loop reads CASRPYRDWEQFF. The CDR3 DNA follows: TGTGCCAGCAGACCGTACAGGGACTGGGAGCAGTTCTTC.

This clonotype was counted ten times or more. CDR3 sequence: CTVGNYGYTF. CDR3 DNA sequence: TGCACCGTCGGTAACTATGGCTACACCTTC. The chain recombines TRBV29-1 with TRBJ1-2; D is unresolved. The CDR3 is made up of 10 amino acids. In germline, CDR1 is SQVTM, CDR2 ANQGSEA.

This clonotype has more than one count but fewer than ten. The chain recombines TRBV20-1 with TRBJ2-7; D is perhaps TRBD1 (6 bases). The V gene's germline CDR1 is DFQATT and CDR2 SNEGSKA (reference sequence). V gave up 6 bases and J gave up 0 bases, with 18 bases separating them. The CDR3 runs 15 residues. CDR3 in amino acids: CSASTGGRISYEQYF. DNA for the CDR3: TGCAGTGCCTCGACAGGTGGACGGATCTCCTACGAGCAGTACTTC.

The chain uses TRBV20-1 and TRBJ1-1, with 7 bases fitting TRBD1. This CDR3 has 14 amino acids. The V segment lost 6 bases and the J segment 3 bases; nucleotides outside the gene matches: 10. From germline, CDR1 is DFQATT and CDR2 SNEGSKA (reference sequence). DNA for the CDR3: TGCAGTGCACCTTGGACAGGTCGGGACACTGAAGCTTTCTTT. Protein product: CSAPWTGRDTEAFF.

This clonotype came up a few times. V gene TRBV10-3 combines with J gene TRBJ1-4, with D possibly TRBD1 on 6 matching bases. The V gene's germline CDR1 is ENHRY and CDR2 SYGVKD. Trimming pared 6 bases from V and 7 bases from J, leaving 12 bases between. The CDR3 loop spans 13 amino acids. The CDR3 DNA is TGTGCCATCAGGGGACATGTAGGTGAAAAACTGTTTTTT. Protein product: CAIRGHVGEKLFF.

The J gene is TRBJ1-1, the V gene TRBV12-3 or TRBV12-4; D perhaps matches TRBD1 (5 bases). Trimming removed 5 bases at V and 1 base at J, with 11 bases between. There are 14 residues in the CDR3. In nucleotides, the CDR3 is TGTGCCAGCAGTGAGGGACCGCGGAACACTGAAGCTTTCTTT. It is translated as CASSEGPRNTEAFF.

This clonotype showed up just a few times. The chain is built from TRBV5-1 and TRBJ2-1, with 13 nucleotides matching TRBD2. The germline V gene encodes CDR1 SGHRS and CDR2 YFSETQ. This CDR3 contains 15 residues. V lost 4 bases to trimming and J lost 10 bases; unmatched junction nucleotides: 8. CDR3 residues: CASSEGLAGWGEQFF. As DNA, the CDR3 is TGCGCCAGCAGCGAGGGACTAGCGGGATGGGGAGAGCAGTTCTTC.

The CDR3 reads CATSRPQLDTQYF. The CDR3 DNA sequence: TGTGCCACCAGCAGACCTCAGTTGGATACGCAGTATTTT. The chain is built from TRBV15 and TRBJ2-3; D is ambiguous. Trimming removed 2 bases from V and 6 bases from J, with 9 bases in between. Germline CDR1 and CDR2: LNHNV and YYDKDF (reference sequence). The CDR3 extends over 13 amino acids.

In its sample, this clonotype was seen a few times. The gene calls are TRBV5-1 and TRBJ2-1; D ambiguous. CDR3 size: 17 residues. Germline CDR1 SGHRS, CDR2 YFSETQ. Trimming removed 5 bases at V and 3 bases at J, with 21 bases between. The CDR3 DNA reads as TGCGCCAGCAGAATCGTTGGCAGGCCATGGGGCTACAATGAGCAGTTCTTC. Translating it yields CASRIVGRPWGYNEQFF.

This clonotype has more than one count but fewer than ten. V and J are TRBV5-8 and TRBJ2-1; D is unclear. The V end lost 1 base, the J end lost 8 bases, and 19 bases lay between the germline ends. This CDR3 is 16 amino acids long. Germline-derived CDR1 and CDR2 are SGHTS and YDEGEE. CDR3 DNA sequence: TGTGCCAGCAGCTTGTTGTCTTGGCAGTCGACGGATGAGCAGTTCTTC. It specifies CASSLLSWQSTDEQFF. Filled out from reference TRBV5-8 and TRBJ2-1, the complete variable domain reads EAGVTQSPTHLIKTRGQQATLRCSPISGHTSVYWYQQALGLGLQFLLWYDEGEERNRGNFPPRFSGRQFPNYSSELNVNALELEDSALYLCASSLLSWQSTDEQFFGPGTRLTVL.

The chain links TRBV5-1 to TRBJ2-2, with TRBD1 matching 7 bases. Losses at the gene ends were 0 bases for V and 3 bases for J; bases not matched to a gene: 8. Germline loops: CDR1 SGHRS, CDR2 YFSETQ. This CDR3 contains 17 residues. In DNA, the CDR3 is TGCGCCAGCAGCTTGGTCGTCAAGGGGGCGGACACCGGGGAGCTGTTTTTT. It yields the protein CASSLVVKGADTGELFF.